The entry below describes one TCR beta chain. The CDR3 covers 13 residues. Germline CDR1 is LNHDA and CDR2 is SQIVND (reference sequence). V lost 7 bases and J lost 4, with 13 bases in between. Method: immunoSEQ multiplex PCR; TCRdb's copy keeps in-frame clones and lacks some. Among 40,000 to 60,000 clones listed, approximately 94% were seen once. These data originate in a study of T cell changes during pregnancy in multiple sclerosis. This receptor was identified in a female donor with multiple sclerosis, enrolled in a pregnancy study. This chain connects TRBV19 to TRBJ1-1; D is possibly TRBD1 (5 bases). Sequenced material: CD4+ T cells from peripheral blood mononuclear cells, taken before pregnancy. The DNA for the CDR3 is TGTGCCAGTACCCCAGGGATGGGCACTGAAGCTTTCTTT. It is translated as CASTPGMGTEAFF. Based on the CDR3 plus reference TRBV19 and TRBJ1-1, the full variable domain is DGGITQSPKYLFRKEGQNVTLSCEQNLNHDAMYWYRQDPGQGLRLIYYSQIVNDFQKGDIAEGYSVSREKKESFPLTVTSAQKNPTAFYLCASTPGMGTEAFFGQGTRLTVV.